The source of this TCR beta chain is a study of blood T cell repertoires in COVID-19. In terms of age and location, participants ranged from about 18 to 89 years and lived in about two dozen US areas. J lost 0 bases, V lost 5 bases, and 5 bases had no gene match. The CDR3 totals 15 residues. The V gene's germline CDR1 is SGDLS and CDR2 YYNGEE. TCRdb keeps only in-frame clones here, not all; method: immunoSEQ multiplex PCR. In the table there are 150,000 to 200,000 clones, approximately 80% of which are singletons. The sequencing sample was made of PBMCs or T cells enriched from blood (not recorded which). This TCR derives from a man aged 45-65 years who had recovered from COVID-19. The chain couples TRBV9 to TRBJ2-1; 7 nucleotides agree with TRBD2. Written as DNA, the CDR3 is TGTGCCAGCAGTGGAGGCGGGAGCTCCTACAATGAGCAGTTCTTC. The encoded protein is CASSGGGSSYNEQFF.